This TCR beta chain was sequenced for a study of shared clonotypes between healthy human individuals. Comment on this clone: This sample includes further DNA sequences coding for the same CDR3.

The table came from immunoSEQ multiplex PCR; TCRdb's copy has only in-frame clones and leaves some out. The sample has hundreds of thousands of clones, about 95% seen once. Donors were healthy HIV-negative adults without recent acute infections or vaccinations. Each donor was a Caucasian adult residing in Nashville, Tennessee. A CD45RA-negative memory subset and a CD45RA+ naive subset were separated from the CD4+ cells. Germline assignment: CDR1 SGHRS and CDR2 YFSETQ. The germline V and J ends were trimmed by 4 bases and 1 base, with 9 bases remaining between them. The CDR3 sequence is 13 residues long.

This clonotype originated in a woman under 40 in good health. The rearrangement joins TRBV5-1 to TRBJ2-7; D is perhaps TRBD1 or TRBD2 (5 bases each). The material sequenced was naive CD4+ T cells sorted from blood. The subset is: CD45RA+ positively selected. The CDR3 sequence: CASSRDPSYEQYF. CDR3 bases: TGCGCCAGCAGCCGGGACCCGTCCTACGAGCAGTACTTC.